Shown below are 27 T cell receptor beta chains from a single sample sequenced in a study of T-cell reconstitution after alpha-beta-depleted transplantation in children. Preparing the TCRbeta library involved the use of unique molecular identifiers. A single record per CDR3 protein comes from TCRdb applying MiXCR to the PCR reads. In the table there are some 450,000 distinct CDR3 sequences, 43% of which are singletons. Specimen: PBMCs, collected before TCRalphabeta/CD19-depleted stem cell transplant. The receptors were sampled from a girl between 2 and 10 years old with aplastic anemia, due to receive a stem cell transplant.

The chain is built from TRBV7-2 and TRBJ1-1; D gene unclear. This CDR3 is 14 amino acids long. From germline, CDR1 is SGHTA and CDR2 FQGNSA. Trimming stripped 4 bases from V and 0 bases from J, with 9 bases between. DNA for the CDR3: TGTGCCAGCAGCTCCCAACGACTGAACACTGAAGCTTTCTTT. Residues: CASSSQRLNTEAFF. Based on the CDR3 plus reference TRBV7-2 and TRBJ1-1, the full variable domain is GAGVSQSPSNKVTEKGKDVELRCDPISGHTALYWYRQSLGQGLEFLIYFQGNSAPDKSGLPSDRFSAERTGGSVSTLTIQRTQQEDSAVYLCASSSQRLNTEAFFGQGTRLTVV.

J is TRBJ1-1 and V is TRBV6-5, with D maybe TRBD1 (5 bases). This CDR3 spans 15 amino acids. CDR1 is MNHEY, CDR2 SVGAGI, per germline. V lost 0 bases to trimming and J lost 5 bases, with 13 bases between them. In DNA, the CDR3 is TGTGCCAGCAGTTACTCGACGCAGGGAGGGACTGAAGCTTTCTTT. Its translation: CASSYSTQGGTEAFF.

The table lists this clonotype with a count of one. V and J are TRBV18 and TRBJ2-3, with D possibly matching TRBD1 (5 bases). The CDR3 is made up of 16 amino acids. Trimming cost V 2 bases and J 1 base, with 13 bases left between them. The germline gives CDR1 KGHSH, CDR2 LQKENI. The CDR3 DNA sequence: TGTGCCAGCTCACCAGTAAGGGCAGGGCGCACAGATACGCAGTATTTT. Residues: CASSPVRAGRTDTQYF.

As to this clonotype: A junction boundary mismatches the germline segment, possibly from a read error. V gene TRBV5-1 combines with J gene TRBJ2-3; TRBD1 might be the D (5 bases). The CDR3 length is 13 residues. Germline loops: CDR1 SGHRS, CDR2 YFSETQ. This CDR3 reads CASGLVGQDTQYF. The CDR3 nucleotides read TGCGCCAGCGGCTTGGTGGGGCAGGATACGCAGTATTTT.

The V gene is TRBV7-2, the J gene TRBJ2-1; 8 nucleotides align to TRBD2. CDR1 is SGHTA and CDR2 is FQGNSA in the germline V gene. The CDR3 totals 16 residues. V was pared by 5 bases and J by 4 bases, with 10 bases of the junction left unmatched. CDR3 DNA sequence: TGTGCCAGCAGCGATACGGGGACTAGTAGATACAATGAGCAGTTCTTC. Its protein product is CASSDTGTSRYNEQFF.

This clonotype was recorded a few times. The genes are TRBV20-1 and TRBJ2-2, with no clear D. V dropped 2 bases and J dropped 9 bases, with 10 bases sitting between them. The CDR3 is 12 residues long. Germline CDR1 and CDR2: DFQATT and SNEGSKA (reference sequence). The CDR3 region is CSARPSARELFF. CDR3 nucleotide sequence: TGCAGTGCTAGACCTTCGGCCCGGGAGCTGTTTTTT.

The chain couples TRBV6-1 to TRBJ2-5; 10 positions agree with TRBD2. Germline lookup yields CDR1 MNHNS and CDR2 SASEGT. The V and J ends lost 6 bases and 2 bases, in that order; junction bases with no gene match: 15. The CDR3 loop spans 18 amino acids. The CDR3 reads CASSIGASGSTKQETQYF. The CDR3 DNA reads as TGTGCCAGCAGCATTGGGGCTAGCGGGAGTACCAAGCAAGAGACCCAGTACTTC.

V gene TRBV30 combines with J gene TRBJ2-3; the D gene is possibly TRBD2 (6 bases). Trimming cost V 5 bases and J 3 bases, with 9 bases left between them. The CDR3 spans 12 residues. CDR1 is GTSNPN, CDR2 SVGIG, per germline (reference sequence). The CDR3 spells CAWDGTTDTQYF. CDR3 coding DNA: TGTGCCTGGGACGGGACTACAGATACGCAGTATTTT.

This clonotype was counted only a few times. The genes are TRBV5-1 and TRBJ1-1; D call uncertain. V was cut by 4 bases and J by 6 bases, with 13 bases left in between. Germline values: CDR1 SGHRS, CDR2 YFSETQ. The CDR3 has 13 amino acids. The CDR3 DNA reads TGCGCCAGCAGCCTCACGACTGGGGCTGAAGCTTTCTTT. Translation gives CASSLTTGAEAFF.

V is TRBV12-3 or TRBV12-4 and J is TRBJ2-5; possibly TRBD2 for D (6 bases). The CDR3 spans 14 residues. V lost 3 bases and J lost 6, with 14 bases in between. Here the CDR3 reads CASSFLASAQTQYF. CDR3 DNA: TGTGCCAGCAGTTTTTTGGCTAGCGCGCAGACCCAGTACTTC.

This clonotype was seen a few times. The rearrangement links TRBV20-1 to TRBJ1-5, with TRBD1 matching 8 bases. Trimming cost V 7 bases and J 7 bases; bases outside gene matches: 9. This CDR3 is 13 amino acids long. From germline, CDR1 is DFQATT and CDR2 SNEGSKA (reference sequence). The CDR3 coding sequence is TGCAGTGTACCGGGACAGGCTGACCAGCCCCAGCATTTT. Translating gives CSVPGQADQPQHF.

The chain couples TRBV5-6 to TRBJ1-2, with D perhaps matching TRBD1 (5 bases). From germline, CDR1 is SGHDT and CDR2 YYEEEE. The CDR3 loop spans 16 amino acids. The V end lost 4 bases, the J end lost 4 bases, and 20 bases lay between the germline ends. The CDR3 DNA reads as TGTGCCAGCAGCGGCGCCAGGGATTGGGCTGGCTATGGCTACACCTTC. Amino acids: CASSGARDWAGYGYTF.

This clonotype came up many times. The V call is TRBV5-1, the J call TRBJ2-2; D is unclear. Between the trimmed V and J ends, which lost 4 bases and 9 bases, there was a span of 13 bases. CDR1 and CDR2 (germline): SGHRS, YFSETQ. This CDR3 comprises 13 residues. The CDR3 region is CASSTTALRELFF. In DNA form, the CDR3 reads TGCGCCAGCAGCACGACGGCTTTAAGGGAGCTGTTTTTT.

This clonotype was seen repeatedly, ten times or more. CDR3 in amino acids: CASSSGLTRPEQYF. DNA of the CDR3: TGTGCCAGCAGCTCAGGACTAACCCGGCCCGAGCAGTACTTC. The chain links TRBV7-2 to TRBJ2-7; tentative D call: TRBD2 (6 bases). The germline CDR1 and CDR2 sequences are SGHTA and FQGNSA. This CDR3 contains 14 residues. The V end lost 4 bases, the J end lost 6 bases, and 16 bases lay between the germline ends.

The chain joins TRBV6-2 or TRBV6-3 to TRBJ2-1; TRBD2 aligns across 7 bases. The V gene's germline CDR1 is MNHEY and CDR2 SVGEGT. Unmatched junction bases numbered 9, after V lost 8 bases and J lost 5 bases. This CDR3 has 14 residues. Here the CDR3 DNA reads TGTGCCAGCGGAAAAGCGGGACGAGACAATGAGCAGTTCTTC. Translated, it gives CASGKAGRDNEQFF.

This chain joins TRBV5-6 and TRBJ2-1; the match to TRBD1 covers 8 bases. The ends lost 3 bases at V and 4 bases at J; junction bases unmatched: 6. This CDR3 has 15 residues. In germline, CDR1 is SGHDT, CDR2 YYEEEE. This CDR3 reads CASSSVDRAYNEQFF. Here the CDR3 DNA reads TGTGCCAGCAGCTCCGTGGACAGGGCTTACAATGAGCAGTTCTTC.

Many counts were recorded for this clonotype. This chain joins TRBV12-3 or TRBV12-4 and TRBJ2-4, with D possibly being TRBD1 (5 bases). CDR3 length: 12 residues. With 5 bases removed from V and 6 bases from J, the gap between germline ends came to 8 bases. CDR3 loop: CASSPDRNIQYF. The CDR3 DNA reads as TGTGCCAGCAGTCCCGACAGAAACATTCAGTACTTC.

DNA of the CDR3: TGTGCCAGCAGCGACCCACAGGGGGCCCAGCATTTT. It encodes CASSDPQGAQHF. The J gene is TRBJ1-5, the V gene TRBV5-5; 8 bases align to TRBD1. Germline V gives CDR1 SGHKS, CDR2 YYEKEE (reference sequence). The ends lost 4 bases at V and 11 bases at J; junction bases unmatched: 5. The CDR3 extends over 12 amino acids.

This chain links TRBV6-2 or TRBV6-3 with TRBJ2-7, with TRBD1 matching over 8 bases. Looked up from germline, CDR1 is MNHEY and CDR2 is SVGEGT. The CDR3 spans 13 residues. V trimming: 10 bases; J trimming: 1 base; junction bases outside the gene matches: 6. CDR3 in amino acids: CATDRGYSYEQYF. The CDR3 nucleotides are TGTGCCACTGACAGGGGATATTCCTACGAGCAGTACTTC.

Of note for this clonotype: The junction departs from germline at one end; a sequencing error may be responsible. The V call is TRBV6-1, the J call TRBJ2-7; D ambiguous. The length of the CDR3 is 15 residues. Per germline, CDR1 MNHNS and CDR2 SASEGT. DNA of the CDR3: TGTGCCGGCAGTCCCCTCTCCCGACAAGTCTACGAGCAGTACTTC. Translating gives CAGSPLSRQVYEQYF.

This clonotype was observed at least ten times. The chain couples TRBV4-2 to TRBJ2-7; D is perhaps TRBD2 (5 bases). Trimming removed 4 bases at V and 3 bases at J, with 7 bases between. This CDR3 has 12 residues. CDR1 is LGHNA, CDR2 YNFKEQ, per germline. CDR3 sequence: CASSREGYEQYF. The CDR3 DNA reads as TGTGCCAGCAGCCGCGAGGGCTACGAGCAGTACTTC.

This rearrangement joins TRBV5-1 to TRBJ2-3; the D call may be TRBD1 or TRBD2 (6 bases each). The CDR3 totals 17 residues. Germline CDR1 SGHRS, CDR2 YFSETQ. Deletions cut 4 bases from V and 1 base from J, with 19 bases between. This CDR3 reads CASSASEGGPGTDTQYF. The CDR3 DNA sequence: TGCGCCAGCAGCGCATCCGAGGGGGGCCCAGGCACAGATACGCAGTATTTT.

The CDR3 region is CSARYRNREAFF. DNA of the CDR3: TGCAGTGCTAGATACAGGAATCGAGAAGCTTTCTTT. This rearrangement joins TRBV20-1 to TRBJ1-1; perhaps TRBD1 as D (5 bases). This CDR3 region has 12 residues. The germline V and J ends were trimmed by 2 bases and 8 bases, with 12 bases remaining between them. Per germline, CDR1 DFQATT and CDR2 SNEGSKA (reference sequence).

This clonotype was seen at least ten times. V usage is TRBV20-1 and J usage is TRBJ2-5, with 7 bases fitting TRBD1. This CDR3 region has 15 residues. Germline values: CDR1 DFQATT, CDR2 SNEGSKA (reference sequence). Trimming took 5 bases from V and 1 from J; bases not matched to a gene: 10. The CDR3 is CSALSRDRAQETQYF. CDR3 bases: TGCAGTGCTTTGTCCCGTGACAGGGCCCAAGAGACCCAGTACTTC.

Many counts were recorded for this clonotype. The chain carries TRBV5-1 and TRBJ2-7; tentatively, D is TRBD2 (5 bases). V was cut by 0 bases and J by 1 base, with 14 bases left in between. Germline CDR1 reads SGHRS; CDR2 reads YFSETQ. The CDR3 length is 16 residues. The CDR3 region has the DNA TGCGCCAGCAGCTTGGCCGAGGCTAGCAGTTCCTACGAGCAGTACTTC. It codes for CASSLAEASSSYEQYF.

This clonotype was detected a few times. This chain uses TRBV18 with TRBJ2-3; tentatively, D is TRBD1 (8 bases). Deletions cut 3 bases from V and 6 bases from J, with 19 bases between. Germline CDR1 is KGHSH and CDR2 is LQKENI. This CDR3 contains 16 residues. The CDR3 DNA sequence: TGTGCCAGCTCACCTCTAGCGGCCCGACAGGGGGATACGCAGTATTTT. It translates to CASSPLAARQGDTQYF.

The rearrangement links TRBV18 to TRBJ2-5, with TRBD2 identical over 12 bases. CDR1 is KGHSH, CDR2 LQKENI, per germline. After removal of 6 bases from V and 5 bases from J, the junction contained 7 bases not matched to a gene. The CDR3 has 15 amino acids. The CDR3 DNA is TGTGCCAGCTCCGTTCGACTAGCGGGAGAGGAGACCCAGTACTTC. It is translated as CASSVRLAGEETQYF.